Each of the 19 T cell receptor beta chains below was sequenced from the same sample in a study of a mutant IDH1 vaccine in newly diagnosed glioma. Time point in this sample: week 47, end of study. Vaccination used 300 ug of mutant IDH1 20-mer peptide per dose, with topical imiquimod. Only in-frame clones appear in the TCRdb table, and some are missing; sequencing was by immunoSEQ multiplex PCR. The sample carries about 34,000 clones, 85% to 90% recorded once. These receptors' targets are unknown. The sample consisted of PBMCs, taken from a glioma patient whose treatment included an IDH1 peptide vaccine. Every receptor here comes from a woman aged 25 to 45 with glioma.

V is TRBV19 and J is TRBJ1-5; 9 bases agree with TRBD1. CDR1 and CDR2 from the germline V gene are LNHDA and SQIVND (reference sequence). This CDR3 is built from 16 residues. V was clipped by 5 bases and J by 3 bases; unmatched bases: 8. The CDR3 DNA follows: TGTGCCAGTAGTCTGCCCGGGACAGGGTTCAATCAGCCCCAGCATTTT. Its protein is CASSLPGTGFNQPQHF.

By its share, this clone is medium-sized. The chain combines TRBV6-6 with TRBJ2-2; maybe TRBD2 (5 bases). This CDR3 spans 13 amino acids. Trimming took 6 bases from V and 7 from J, leaving 12 bases between them. The V gene's germline CDR1 is MNHNY and CDR2 SVGAGI (reference sequence). CDR3 amino acids: CASRPAGGGELFF. DNA of the CDR3: TGTGCCAGCAGACCCGCGGGCGGCGGGGAGCTGTTTTTT.

This clone came up a few times. This chain connects TRBV6-6 to TRBJ1-5; 9 bases align to TRBD1. CDR3 length equals 15 residues. Germline CDR1 and CDR2: MNHNY and SVGAGI (reference sequence). Germline trimming cut 4 bases from V and 4 bases from J; bases unmatched to any gene: 5. The CDR3 DNA reads as TGTGCCAGCAGTTCGGGACAGGGAAGAAATCAGCCCCAGCATTTT. Amino acids: CASSSGQGRNQPQHF.

This clone was seen only a few times. The chain carries TRBV10-1 and TRBJ1-1; D unclear. There are 12 residues in the CDR3. The germline V gene has CDR1 WNHNN and CDR2 SYGVQD (reference sequence). The germline V and J ends were trimmed by 2 bases and 1 base, with 2 bases remaining between them. The DNA of the CDR3 is TGCGCCAGCAGTGAGGGGAACACTGAAGCTTTCTTT. It encodes CASSEGNTEAFF.

J is TRBJ1-1 and V is TRBV7-9; D uncertain. Germline V gene data show CDR1 as SEHNR and CDR2 as FQNEAQ (reference sequence). V lost 6 bases to trimming and J lost 6 bases, with 20 bases between them. The CDR3 extends over 15 amino acids. CDR3 sequence (DNA): TGTGCCAGCAGGCCAAAAGTCCGGGGTTTGGCTGAAGCTTTCTTT. Translating gives CASRPKVRGLAEAFF.

The rearrangement joins TRBV5-4 to TRBJ2-7; 8 bases map to TRBD1. The CDR3 has 16 residues. V lost 0 bases, J lost 0 bases, and 5 bases stayed unmatched. CDR1 and CDR2 from the germline V gene are SGHNT and YYREEE (reference sequence). This CDR3 is CASSLGGGTGSYEQYF. The CDR3 DNA sequence: TGTGCCAGCAGCTTGGGAGGGGGGACAGGCTCCTACGAGCAGTACTTC.

This chain uses TRBV30 with TRBJ2-7; a possible D gene is TRBD1 (6 bases). Trimming cost V 3 bases and J 2 bases, with 11 bases left between them. The CDR3 extends over 13 amino acids. Germline CDR1 GTSNPN, CDR2 SVGIG (reference sequence). CDR3 sequence (DNA): TGTGCCTGGAGCATCGACAGGACCTACGAGCAGTACTTC. Protein: CAWSIDRTYEQYF.

The CDR3: CASSRTGTYEQYF. The DNA of the CDR3 is TGTGCCAGCAGTAGGACGGGTACCTACGAGCAGTACTTC. The chain carries TRBV6-5 and TRBJ2-7, with no clear D. The CDR3 has 13 residues. Germline V gene sequence: CDR1 MNHEY, CDR2 SVGAGI. The V end was cut by 5 bases, the J end by 2 bases, with 10 bases between.

This clone has just one count. The chain carries TRBV5-1 and TRBJ2-5; 8 bases agree with TRBD1. Germline V gives CDR1 SGHRS, CDR2 YFSETQ. The junction had 8 bases not matched to a gene; V was cut back by 2 bases and J by 5 bases. The CDR3 is 15 amino acids. The CDR3 sequence is CASSFMDRVGETQYF. The CDR3 DNA reads as TGCGCCAGCAGCTTTATGGACAGGGTTGGTGAGACCCAGTACTTC. Together with reference TRBV5-1 and TRBJ2-5, the CDR3 gives the full variable domain: KAGVTQTPRYLIKTRGQQVTLSCSPISGHRSVSWYQQTPGQGLQFLFEYFSETQRNKGNFPGRFSGRQFSNSRSEMNVSTLELGDSALYLCASSFMDRVGETQYFGPGTRLLVL.

V and J are TRBV19 and TRBJ2-5, with TRBD2 identical over 7 bases. CDR1 is LNHDA, CDR2 SQIVND, per germline (reference sequence). The CDR3 covers 14 residues. Losses at the gene ends were 10 bases for V and 3 bases for J; bases not matched to a gene: 11. The CDR3: CATPLAVIKETQYF. DNA for the CDR3: TGTGCCACCCCTCTAGCGGTGATCAAAGAGACCCAGTACTTC. Together with reference TRBV19 and TRBJ2-5, the CDR3 gives the full variable domain: DGGITQSPKYLFRKEGQNVTLSCEQNLNHDAMYWYRQDPGQGLRLIYYSQIVNDFQKGDIAEGYSVSREKKESFPLTVTSAQKNPTAFYLCATPLAVIKETQYFGPGTRLLVL.

The chain couples TRBV4-2 to TRBJ2-5; D is undetermined. Trimming cost V 2 bases and J 1 base, with 14 bases left between them. CDR1 is LGHNA and CDR2 is YNFKEQ in the germline V gene. The CDR3 covers 16 residues. CDR3 region: CASSQLSRWGQETQYF. The CDR3, as DNA: TGTGCCAGCAGCCAACTGTCGCGATGGGGCCAAGAGACCCAGTACTTC.

The sample holds a few counts of this clone. V usage is TRBV4-1 and J usage is TRBJ1-1; D uncertain. The CDR3 spans 10 residues. Germline values: CDR1 MGHRA, CDR2 YSYEKL. The germline V and J ends were trimmed by 9 bases and 9 bases, with 11 bases remaining between them. CDR3 sequence: CASPEGQAFF. Written as DNA, the CDR3 is TGCGCCAGTCCCGAAGGTCAAGCTTTCTTT.

The chain has TRBV9 and TRBJ1-6; D is undetermined. Germline-derived CDR1 and CDR2 are SGDLS and YYNGEE. The V end was cut by 6 bases, the J end by 3 bases, with 13 bases between. This CDR3 is 15 amino acids long. CDR3 coding DNA: TGTGCCAGCAACCGGGAGGGCGTCTATAATTCACCCCTCCACTTT. Encoded protein: CASNREGVYNSPLHF.

V usage is TRBV5-4 and J usage is TRBJ1-3; no clear D gene. Germline CDR1 and CDR2: SGHNT and YYREEE (reference sequence). V was pared by 9 bases and J by 4 bases, with 26 bases between. This CDR3 is 17 amino acids long. For the CDR3, the DNA is TGTGCCACCTCCCGGGAGGAGGATTTCCCCGCCGGAAACACCATATATTTT. Translated, it gives CATSREEDFPAGNTIYF.

In its sample, this clone was seen a few times. The rearrangement uses TRBV5-1 and TRBJ1-1; no reliable D call. V was clipped by 0 bases and J by 11 bases, with 11 bases between them. CDR1 and CDR2 (germline): SGHRS, YFSETQ. The length of the CDR3 is 12 residues. The DNA for the CDR3 is TGCGCCAGCAGCTTGGCTGGGATGGAGGCTTTCTTT. Translated, it gives CASSLAGMEAFF.

J is TRBJ1-2 and V is TRBV6-6; possibly TRBD1 for D (5 bases). This CDR3 spans 14 amino acids. Germline lookup yields CDR1 MNHNY and CDR2 SVGAGI (reference sequence). V was shortened by 7 bases and J by 3 bases, with 15 bases between the two germline ends. The DNA for the CDR3 is TGTGCCAGCACGGGGGGTAATTTAGACTATGGCTACACCTTC. It yields the protein CASTGGNLDYGYTF.

CDR3 in amino acids: CASSEAGAGGQKTQYF. The CDR3 bases are TGTGCCAGCAGTGAAGCGGGAGCGGGGGGGCAAAAGACCCAGTACTTC. This chain connects TRBV2 to TRBJ2-5, with 10 bases lining up with TRBD2. Germline V gives CDR1 SNHLY, CDR2 FYNNEI. The CDR3 is made up of 16 amino acids. Losses at the gene ends were 0 bases for V and 6 bases for J; bases not matched to a gene: 7.

CDR3 region: CASSQPLSSYNEQFF. CDR3 DNA sequence: TGCGCCAGCAGCCAACCCCTGAGCTCCTACAATGAGCAGTTCTTC. The V gene is TRBV4-1, the J gene TRBJ2-1; unclear D gene. Trimming stripped 2 bases from V and 0 bases from J, with 8 bases between. Germline CDR1 MGHRA, CDR2 YSYEKL. CDR3 length: 15 amino acids.

V is TRBV6-5 and J is TRBJ2-3; no definite D call. CDR3 size: 12 residues. V lost 6 bases to trimming and J lost 0 bases, with 4 bases between them. Germline CDR1 MNHEY, CDR2 SVGAGI. For the CDR3, the DNA is TGTGCCAGCAGGAGTAGCACAGATACGCAGTATTTT. The encoded protein is CASRSSTDTQYF.